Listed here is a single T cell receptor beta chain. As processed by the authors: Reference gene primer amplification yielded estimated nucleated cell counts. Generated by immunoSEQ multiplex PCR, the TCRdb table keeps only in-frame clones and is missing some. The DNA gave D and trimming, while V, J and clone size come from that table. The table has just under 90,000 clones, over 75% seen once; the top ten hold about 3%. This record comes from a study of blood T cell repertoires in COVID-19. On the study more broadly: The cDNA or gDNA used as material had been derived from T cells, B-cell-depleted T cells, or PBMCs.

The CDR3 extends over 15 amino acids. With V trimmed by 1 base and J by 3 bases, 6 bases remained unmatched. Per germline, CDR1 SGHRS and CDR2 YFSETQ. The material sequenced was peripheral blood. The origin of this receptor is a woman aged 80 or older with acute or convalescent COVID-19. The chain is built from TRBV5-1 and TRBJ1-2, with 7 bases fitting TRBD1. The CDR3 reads CASSLSRGSDYGYTF. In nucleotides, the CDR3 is TGCGCCAGCAGCTTGTCCAGGGGGAGCGACTATGGCTACACCTTC. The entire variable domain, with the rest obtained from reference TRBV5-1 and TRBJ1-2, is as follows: KAGVTQTPRYLIKTRGQQVTLSCSPISGHRSVSWYQQTPGQGLQFLFEYFSETQRNKGNFPGRFSGRQFSNSRSEMNVSTLELGDSALYLCASSLSRGSDYGYTFGSGTRLTVV.